Detailed here is one TCR beta chain. The antigen is not known. The primer mix had 60 Vbeta and 13 Jbeta primers. Generated by immunoSEQ multiplex PCR, the TCRdb table keeps only in-frame clones and is missing some. This sample has around 180,000 clones, with 78% found just once. The germline CDR1 and CDR2 sequences are MGHRA and YSYEKL. The V gene end was trimmed by 4 bases and the J gene end by 0 bases; junction bases not matched to a gene: 11. There are 17 residues in the CDR3. This record belongs to a study of cytomegalovirus exposure and HLA in healthy donors. About the research overall: HLA-typed donors were the source of approximately 85 million unique TCRs held in an early data release. Whole-study findings and limits: A later analysis appeared to link common viral pathogens to several of the most significant clusters. A later analysis linked a missense DCLRE1C variant to TCR beta V- and J-gene trimming.

The sequencing sample was made of PBMCs. The V gene is TRBV4-1, the J gene TRBJ1-1; 7 nucleotides align to TRBD1. The clonotype comes from a woman in her twenties or thirties in good health and CMV-seropositive. The DNA of the CDR3 is TGCGCCAGCAGCCTCTCGCCTAGACAGGGTATGAACACTGAAGCTTTCTTT. The encoded protein is CASSLSPRQGMNTEAFF.